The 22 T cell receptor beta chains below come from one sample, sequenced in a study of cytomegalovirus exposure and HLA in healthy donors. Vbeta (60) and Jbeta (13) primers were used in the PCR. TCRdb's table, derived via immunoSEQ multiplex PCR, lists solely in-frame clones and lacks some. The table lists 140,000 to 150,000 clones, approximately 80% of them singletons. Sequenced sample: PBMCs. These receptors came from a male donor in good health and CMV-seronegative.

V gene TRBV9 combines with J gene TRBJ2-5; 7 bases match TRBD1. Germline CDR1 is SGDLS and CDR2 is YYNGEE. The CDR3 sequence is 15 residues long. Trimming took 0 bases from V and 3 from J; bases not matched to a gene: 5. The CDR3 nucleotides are TGTGCCAGCAGCGTAGAAGGGACAGAGAAAGAGACCCAGTACTTC. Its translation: CASSVEGTEKETQYF.

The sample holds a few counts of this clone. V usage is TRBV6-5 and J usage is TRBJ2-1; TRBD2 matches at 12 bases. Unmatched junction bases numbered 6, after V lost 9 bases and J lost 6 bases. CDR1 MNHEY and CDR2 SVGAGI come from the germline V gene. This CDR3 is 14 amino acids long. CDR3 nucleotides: TGTGCCAGTCGGCGGGGACTAGCGGGCAATGAGCAGTTCTTC. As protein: CASRRGLAGNEQFF.

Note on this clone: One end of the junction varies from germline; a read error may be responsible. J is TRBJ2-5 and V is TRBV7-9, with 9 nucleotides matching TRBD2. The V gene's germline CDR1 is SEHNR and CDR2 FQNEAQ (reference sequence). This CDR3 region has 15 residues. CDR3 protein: CSSSQGLAPQETQYF. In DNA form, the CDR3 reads TGTTCCAGCAGCCAGGGACTAGCTCCCCAAGAGACCCAGTACTTC.

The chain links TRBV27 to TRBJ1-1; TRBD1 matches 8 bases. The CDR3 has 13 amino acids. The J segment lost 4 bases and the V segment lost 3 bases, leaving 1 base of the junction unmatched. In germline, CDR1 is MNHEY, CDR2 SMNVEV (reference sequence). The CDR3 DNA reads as TGTGCCAGCAGTTTTACAGGGGGCACTGAAGCTTTCTTT. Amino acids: CASSFTGGTEAFF.

In DNA form, the CDR3 reads TGCGCCAGCAGCCCTCAGGGAGATACGCAGTATTTT. This gives the protein CASSPQGDTQYF. The chain recombines TRBV4-1 with TRBJ2-3; D possibly corresponds to TRBD1 (5 bases). In germline, CDR1 is MGHRA, CDR2 YSYEKL. This CDR3 is built from 12 residues. With 4 bases removed from V and 5 bases from J, the gap between germline ends came to 7 bases.

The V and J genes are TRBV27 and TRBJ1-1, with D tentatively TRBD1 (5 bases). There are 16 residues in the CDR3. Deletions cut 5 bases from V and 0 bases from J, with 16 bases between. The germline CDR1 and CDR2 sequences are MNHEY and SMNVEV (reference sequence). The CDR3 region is CASSQMEGRMNTEAFF. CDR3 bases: TGTGCCAGCAGTCAAATGGAGGGGAGGATGAACACTGAAGCTTTCTTT.

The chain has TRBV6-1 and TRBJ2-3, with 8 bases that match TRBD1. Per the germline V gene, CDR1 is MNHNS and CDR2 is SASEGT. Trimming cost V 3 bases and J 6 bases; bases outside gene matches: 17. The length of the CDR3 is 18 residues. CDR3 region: CASSDHKEAGGIMDTQYF. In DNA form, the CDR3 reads TGTGCCAGCAGTGACCACAAAGAGGCAGGGGGCATTATGGATACGCAGTATTTT.

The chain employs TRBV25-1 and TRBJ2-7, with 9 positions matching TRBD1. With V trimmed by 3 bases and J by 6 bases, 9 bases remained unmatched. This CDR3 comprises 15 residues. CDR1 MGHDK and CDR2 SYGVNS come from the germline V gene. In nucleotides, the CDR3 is TGTGCCAGCAGTGAGGGGCGGACAGGGGCACTCGAGCAGTACTTC. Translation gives CASSEGRTGALEQYF.

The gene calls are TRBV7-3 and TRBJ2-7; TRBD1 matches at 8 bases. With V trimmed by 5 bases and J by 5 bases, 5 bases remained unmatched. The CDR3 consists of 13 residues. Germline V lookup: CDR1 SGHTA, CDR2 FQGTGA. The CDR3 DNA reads TGTGCCAGCAGCGTTAACAGGGGGGACGAGCAGTACTTC. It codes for CASSVNRGDEQYF.

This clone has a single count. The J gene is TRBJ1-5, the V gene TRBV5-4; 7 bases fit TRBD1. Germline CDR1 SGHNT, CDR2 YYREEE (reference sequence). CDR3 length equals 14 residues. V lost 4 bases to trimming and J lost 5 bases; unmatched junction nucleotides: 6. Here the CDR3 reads CASSKDRDYQPQHF. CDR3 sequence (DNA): TGTGCCAGCAGCAAAGACAGGGACTATCAGCCCCAGCATTTT.

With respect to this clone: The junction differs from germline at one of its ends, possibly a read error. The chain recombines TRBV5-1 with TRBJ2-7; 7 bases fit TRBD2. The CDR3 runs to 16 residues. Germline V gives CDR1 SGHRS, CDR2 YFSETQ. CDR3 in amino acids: CAGRAAHGEGSYEQYF. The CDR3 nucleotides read TGCGCCGGCAGGGCGGCGCATGGGGAGGGCTCCTACGAGCAGTACTTC.

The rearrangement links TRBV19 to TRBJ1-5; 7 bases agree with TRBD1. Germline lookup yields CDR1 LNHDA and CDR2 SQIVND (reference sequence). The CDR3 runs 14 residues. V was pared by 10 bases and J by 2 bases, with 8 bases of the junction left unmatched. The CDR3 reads CATRTGAGNQPQHF. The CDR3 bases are TGTGCCACCAGAACAGGGGCGGGCAATCAGCCCCAGCATTTT. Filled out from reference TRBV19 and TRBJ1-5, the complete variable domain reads DGGITQSPKYLFRKEGQNVTLSCEQNLNHDAMYWYRQDPGQGLRLIYYSQIVNDFQKGDIAEGYSVSREKKESFPLTVTSAQKNPTAFYLCATRTGAGNQPQHFGDGTRLSIL.

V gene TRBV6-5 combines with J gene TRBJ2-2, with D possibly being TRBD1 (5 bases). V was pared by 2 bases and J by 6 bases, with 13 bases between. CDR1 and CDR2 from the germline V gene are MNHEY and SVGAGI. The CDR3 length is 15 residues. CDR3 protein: CASSYAQGGPGELFF. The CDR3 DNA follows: TGTGCCAGCAGTTACGCGCAGGGTGGGCCCGGGGAGCTGTTTTTT.

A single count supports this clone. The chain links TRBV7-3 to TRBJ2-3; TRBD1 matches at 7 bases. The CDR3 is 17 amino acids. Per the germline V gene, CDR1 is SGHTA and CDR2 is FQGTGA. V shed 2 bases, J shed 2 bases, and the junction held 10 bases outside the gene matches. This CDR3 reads CASSLAVDRPYTDTQYF. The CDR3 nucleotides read TGTGCCAGCAGCTTAGCCGTGGACAGGCCCTACACAGATACGCAGTATTTT.

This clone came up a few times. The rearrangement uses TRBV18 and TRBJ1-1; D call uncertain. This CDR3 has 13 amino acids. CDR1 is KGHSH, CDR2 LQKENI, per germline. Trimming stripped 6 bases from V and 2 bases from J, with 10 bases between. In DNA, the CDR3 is TGTGCCAGCTCCGGTAATAAAAACACTGAAGCTTTCTTT. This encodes CASSGNKNTEAFF.

The DNA of the CDR3 is TGCAGCGTTGAAGTGCTAGGGGGTGGCACTGAAGCTTTCTTT. It encodes CSVEVLGGGTEAFF. The chain recombines TRBV29-1 with TRBJ1-1, with D perhaps TRBD1 (6 bases). CDR1 SQVTM and CDR2 ANQGSEA come from the germline V gene. V lost 1 base and J 4 bases, leaving 13 bases between the germline ends. The CDR3 totals 14 residues.

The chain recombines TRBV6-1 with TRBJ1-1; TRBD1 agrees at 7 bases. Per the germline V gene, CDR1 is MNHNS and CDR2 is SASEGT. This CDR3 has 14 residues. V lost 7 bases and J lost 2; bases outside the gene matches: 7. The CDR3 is CASTRDSPNTEAFF. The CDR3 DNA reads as TGTGCCAGCACCCGGGACAGCCCAAACACTGAAGCTTTCTTT.

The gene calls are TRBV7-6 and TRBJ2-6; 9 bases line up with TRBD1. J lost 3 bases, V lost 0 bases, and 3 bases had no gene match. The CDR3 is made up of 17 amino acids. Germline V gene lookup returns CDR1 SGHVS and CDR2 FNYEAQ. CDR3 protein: CASSLARTGVGANVLTF. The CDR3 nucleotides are TGTGCCAGCAGCTTAGCCCGGACAGGGGTTGGGGCCAACGTCCTGACTTTC.

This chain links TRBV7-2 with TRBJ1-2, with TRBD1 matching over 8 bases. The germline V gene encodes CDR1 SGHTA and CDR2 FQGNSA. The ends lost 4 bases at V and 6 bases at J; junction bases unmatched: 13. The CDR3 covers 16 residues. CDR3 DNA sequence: TGTGCCAGCAGCTCCGCCCCGGGACAGGACTCGCATGGCTACACCTTC. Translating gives CASSSAPGQDSHGYTF.

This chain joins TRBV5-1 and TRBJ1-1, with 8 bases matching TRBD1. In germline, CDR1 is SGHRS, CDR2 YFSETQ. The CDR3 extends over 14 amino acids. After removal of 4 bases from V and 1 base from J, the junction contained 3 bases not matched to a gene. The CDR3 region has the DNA TGCGCCAGCAGCCGGGGACAGGAGAACACTGAAGCTTTCTTT. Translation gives CASSRGQENTEAFF. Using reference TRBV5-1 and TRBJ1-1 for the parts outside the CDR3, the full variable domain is KAGVTQTPRYLIKTRGQQVTLSCSPISGHRSVSWYQQTPGQGLQFLFEYFSETQRNKGNFPGRFSGRQFSNSRSEMNVSTLELGDSALYLCASSRGQENTEAFFGQGTRLTVV.

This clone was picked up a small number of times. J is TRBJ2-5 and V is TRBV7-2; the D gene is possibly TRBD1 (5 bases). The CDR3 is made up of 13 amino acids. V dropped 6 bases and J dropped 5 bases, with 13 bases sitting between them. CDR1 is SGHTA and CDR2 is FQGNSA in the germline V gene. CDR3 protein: CASRGPGKETQYF. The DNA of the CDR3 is TGTGCCAGCAGGGGGCCAGGGAAGGAGACCCAGTACTTC.

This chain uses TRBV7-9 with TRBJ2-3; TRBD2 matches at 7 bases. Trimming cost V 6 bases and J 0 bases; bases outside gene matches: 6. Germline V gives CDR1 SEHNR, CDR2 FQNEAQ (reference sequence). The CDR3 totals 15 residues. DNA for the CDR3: TGTGCCAGCAGTTCAGCGGGGATTAGCACAGATACGCAGTATTTT. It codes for CASSSAGISTDTQYF.